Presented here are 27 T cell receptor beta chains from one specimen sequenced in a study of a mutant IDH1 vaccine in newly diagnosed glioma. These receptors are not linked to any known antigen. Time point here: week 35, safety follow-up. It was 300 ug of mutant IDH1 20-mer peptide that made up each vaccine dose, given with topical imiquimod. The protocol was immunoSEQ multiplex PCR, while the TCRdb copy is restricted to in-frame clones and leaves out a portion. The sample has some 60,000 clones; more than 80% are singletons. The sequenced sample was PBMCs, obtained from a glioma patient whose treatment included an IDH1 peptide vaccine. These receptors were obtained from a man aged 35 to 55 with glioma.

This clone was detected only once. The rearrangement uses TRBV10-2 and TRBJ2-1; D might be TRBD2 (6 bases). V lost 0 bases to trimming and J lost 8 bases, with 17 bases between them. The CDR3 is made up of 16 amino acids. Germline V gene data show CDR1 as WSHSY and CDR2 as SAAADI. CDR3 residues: CASSESDTSFSYEQFF. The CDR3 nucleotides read TGCGCCAGCAGTGAGTCTGATACTAGCTTTAGCTATGAGCAGTTCTTC.

This CDR3 reads CASSSIQGGTEAFF. CDR3 nucleotides: TGTGCCAGCAGCTCTATACAGGGGGGGACTGAAGCTTTCTTT. This chain uses TRBV9 with TRBJ1-1, with 8 bases that match TRBD1. Germline values: CDR1 SGDLS, CDR2 YYNGEE. V lost 4 bases to trimming and J lost 5 bases; unmatched junction nucleotides: 7. The CDR3 spans 14 residues.

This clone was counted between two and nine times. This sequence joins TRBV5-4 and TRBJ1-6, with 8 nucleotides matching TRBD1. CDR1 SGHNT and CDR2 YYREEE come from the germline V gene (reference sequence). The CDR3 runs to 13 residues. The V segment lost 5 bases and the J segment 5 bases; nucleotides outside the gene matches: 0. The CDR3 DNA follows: TGTGCCAGCAGACAGGGGGATAATTCACCCCTCCACTTT. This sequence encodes CASRQGDNSPLHF.

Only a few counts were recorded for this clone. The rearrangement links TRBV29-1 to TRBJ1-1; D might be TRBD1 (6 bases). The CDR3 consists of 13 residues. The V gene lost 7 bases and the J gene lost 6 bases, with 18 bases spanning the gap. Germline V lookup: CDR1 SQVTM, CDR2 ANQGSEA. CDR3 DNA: TGCAGCGCCACGACAGGCCCGAGCGCTGAAGCTTTCTTT. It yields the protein CSATTGPSAEAFF. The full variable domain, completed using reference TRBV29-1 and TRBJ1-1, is SAVISQKPSRDICQRGTSLTIQCQVDSQVTMMFWYRQQPGQSLTLIATANQGSEATYESGFVIDKFPISRPNLTFSTLTVSNMSPEDSSIYLCSATTGPSAEAFFGQGTRLTVV.

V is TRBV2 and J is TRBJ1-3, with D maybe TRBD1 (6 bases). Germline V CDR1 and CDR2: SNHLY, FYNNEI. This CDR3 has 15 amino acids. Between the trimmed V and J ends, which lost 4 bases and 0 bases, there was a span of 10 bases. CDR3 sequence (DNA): TGTGCCAGCAGTGGACAGGCTTTCTCTGGAAACACCATATATTTT. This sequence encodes CASSGQAFSGNTIYF.

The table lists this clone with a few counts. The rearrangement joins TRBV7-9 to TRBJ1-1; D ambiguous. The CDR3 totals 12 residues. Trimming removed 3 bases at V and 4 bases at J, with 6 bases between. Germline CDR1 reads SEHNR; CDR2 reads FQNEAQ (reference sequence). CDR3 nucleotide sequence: TGTGCCAGCAGCTTTGGAACCACTGAAGCTTTCTTT. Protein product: CASSFGTTEAFF.

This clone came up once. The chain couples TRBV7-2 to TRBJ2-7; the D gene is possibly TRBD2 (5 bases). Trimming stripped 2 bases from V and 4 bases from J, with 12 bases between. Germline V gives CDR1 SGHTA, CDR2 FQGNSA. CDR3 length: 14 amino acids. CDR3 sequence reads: CASSLRQRGYEQYF. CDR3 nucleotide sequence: TGTGCCAGCAGCTTAAGGCAGCGAGGGTACGAGCAGTACTTC.

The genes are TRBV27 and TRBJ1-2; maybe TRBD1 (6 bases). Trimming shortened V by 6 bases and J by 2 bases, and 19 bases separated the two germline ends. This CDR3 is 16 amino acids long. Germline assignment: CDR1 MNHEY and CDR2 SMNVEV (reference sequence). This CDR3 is CASSQASGQRNYGYTF. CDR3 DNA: TGTGCCAGCAGCCAGGCGAGCGGACAGAGAAACTATGGCTACACCTTC.

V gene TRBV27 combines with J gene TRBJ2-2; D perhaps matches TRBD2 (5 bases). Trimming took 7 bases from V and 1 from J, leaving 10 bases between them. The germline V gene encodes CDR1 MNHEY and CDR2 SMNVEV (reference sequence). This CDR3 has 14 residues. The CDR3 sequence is CASTVRVNTGELFF. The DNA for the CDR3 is TGTGCCAGCACCGTGAGGGTGAACACCGGGGAGCTGTTTTTT.

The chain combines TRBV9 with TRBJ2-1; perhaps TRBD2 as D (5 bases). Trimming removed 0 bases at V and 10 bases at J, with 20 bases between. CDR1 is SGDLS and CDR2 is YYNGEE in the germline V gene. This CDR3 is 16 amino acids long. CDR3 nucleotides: TGTGCCAGCAGCGTAGAGTGGCTAGCCGGGAATCGAGAGCAGTTCTTC. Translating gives CASSVEWLAGNREQFF.

The CDR3 coding sequence is TGTGCCAGTAGTCTCACTAGCGCGGACGACTACGAGCAGTACTTC. Its translation is CASSLTSADDYEQYF. The J gene is TRBJ2-7, the V gene TRBV19; TRBD2 aligns across 7 bases. Germline V lookup: CDR1 LNHDA, CDR2 SQIVND (reference sequence). The V and J ends lost 5 bases and 3 bases, in that order; junction bases with no gene match: 10. This CDR3 region has 15 residues.

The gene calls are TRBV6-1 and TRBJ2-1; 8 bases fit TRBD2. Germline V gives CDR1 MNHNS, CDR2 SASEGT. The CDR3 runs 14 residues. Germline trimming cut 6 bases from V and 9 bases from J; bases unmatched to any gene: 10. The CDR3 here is CASSPSGRWGEQFF. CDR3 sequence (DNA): TGTGCCAGCAGCCCGAGCGGGAGATGGGGTGAGCAGTTCTTC.

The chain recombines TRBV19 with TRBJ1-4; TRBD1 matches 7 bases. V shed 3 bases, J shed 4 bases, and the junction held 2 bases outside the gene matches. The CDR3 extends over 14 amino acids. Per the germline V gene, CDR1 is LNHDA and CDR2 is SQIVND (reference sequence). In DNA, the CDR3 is TGTGCCAGTAGTATTGGGACAGTTAATGAAAAACTGTTTTTT. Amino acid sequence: CASSIGTVNEKLFF.

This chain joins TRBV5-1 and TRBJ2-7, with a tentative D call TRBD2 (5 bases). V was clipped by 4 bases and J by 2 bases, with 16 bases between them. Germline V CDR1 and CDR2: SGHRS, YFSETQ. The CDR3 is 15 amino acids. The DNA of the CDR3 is TGCGCCAGCAGCACGGGGAAGGCGTGGACCTACGAGCAGTACTTC. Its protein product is CASSTGKAWTYEQYF.

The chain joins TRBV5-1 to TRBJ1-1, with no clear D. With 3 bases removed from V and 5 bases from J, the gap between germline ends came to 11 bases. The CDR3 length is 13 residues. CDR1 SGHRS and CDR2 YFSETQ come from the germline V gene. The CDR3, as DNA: TGCGCCAGCAGCTCGTCGGTGGGGACTGAAGCTTTCTTT. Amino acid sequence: CASSSSVGTEAFF. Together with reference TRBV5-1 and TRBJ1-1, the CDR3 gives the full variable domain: KAGVTQTPRYLIKTRGQQVTLSCSPISGHRSVSWYQQTPGQGLQFLFEYFSETQRNKGNFPGRFSGRQFSNSRSEMNVSTLELGDSALYLCASSSSVGTEAFFGQGTRLTVV.

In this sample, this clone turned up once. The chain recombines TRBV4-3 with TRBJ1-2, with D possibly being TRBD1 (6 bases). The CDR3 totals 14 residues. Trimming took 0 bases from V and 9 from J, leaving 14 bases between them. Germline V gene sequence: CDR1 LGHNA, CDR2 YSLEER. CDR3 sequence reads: CASSQDLGRGSYTF. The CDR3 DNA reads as TGCGCCAGCAGCCAAGATTTAGGCAGGGGCAGCTACACCTTC.

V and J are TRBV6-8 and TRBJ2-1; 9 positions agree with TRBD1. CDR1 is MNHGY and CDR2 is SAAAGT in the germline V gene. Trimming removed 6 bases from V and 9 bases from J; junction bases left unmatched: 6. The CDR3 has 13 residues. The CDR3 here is CASSQTGGGEQFF. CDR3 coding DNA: TGTGCCAGCAGCCAGACAGGGGGAGGTGAGCAGTTCTTC.

The CDR3 loop reads CASSSKLNSPLHF. The CDR3 DNA sequence: TGTGCCAGCAGCTCGAAGTTGAATTCACCCCTCCACTTT. The chain combines TRBV11-2 with TRBJ1-6; D is uncertain. Trimming shortened V by 4 bases and J by 7 bases, and 8 bases separated the two germline ends. Germline values: CDR1 SGHAT, CDR2 FQNNGV. The CDR3 consists of 13 residues. Complete variable domain (other parts from reference TRBV11-2 and TRBJ1-6): EAGVAQSPRYKIIEKRQSVAFWCNPISGHATLYWYQQILGQGPKLLIQFQNNGVVDDSQLPKDRFSAERLKGVDSTLKIQPAKLEDSAVYLCASSSKLNSPLHFGNGTRLTVT.

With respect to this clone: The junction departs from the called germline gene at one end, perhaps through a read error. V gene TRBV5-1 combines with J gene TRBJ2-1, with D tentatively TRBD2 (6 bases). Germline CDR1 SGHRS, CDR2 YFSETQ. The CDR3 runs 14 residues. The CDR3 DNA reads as TGCGCCAGCAGTTTCGGGCCTGCGGGGTTGAGCAAGGTCTTC. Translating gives CASSFGPAGLSKVF.

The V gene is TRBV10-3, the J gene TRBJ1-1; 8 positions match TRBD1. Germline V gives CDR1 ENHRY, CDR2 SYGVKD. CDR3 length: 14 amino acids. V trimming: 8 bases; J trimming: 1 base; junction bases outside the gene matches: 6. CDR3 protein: CAIRKGTGNTEAFF. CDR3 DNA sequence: TGTGCCATCCGGAAAGGGACAGGGAACACTGAAGCTTTCTTT.

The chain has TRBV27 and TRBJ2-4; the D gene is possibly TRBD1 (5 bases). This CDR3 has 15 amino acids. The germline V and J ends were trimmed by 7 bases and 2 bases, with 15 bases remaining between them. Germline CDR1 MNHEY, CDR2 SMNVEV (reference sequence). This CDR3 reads CASNNPRDPKNIQYF. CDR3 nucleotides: TGTGCCAGCAATAATCCCAGGGATCCCAAAAACATTCAGTACTTC.

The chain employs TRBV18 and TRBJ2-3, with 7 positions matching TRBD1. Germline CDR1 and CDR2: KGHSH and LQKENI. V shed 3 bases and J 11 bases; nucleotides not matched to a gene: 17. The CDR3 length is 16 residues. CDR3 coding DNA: TGTGCCAGCTCACCCCTGACAGGGAGCAGGACTCAAGGGCAGTATTTT. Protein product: CASSPLTGSRTQGQYF.

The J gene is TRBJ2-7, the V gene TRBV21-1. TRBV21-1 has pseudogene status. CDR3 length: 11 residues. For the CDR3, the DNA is TGTGCCAGCAGCAACTCCCCAGAGCAGTACTTC. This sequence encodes CASSNSPEQYF.

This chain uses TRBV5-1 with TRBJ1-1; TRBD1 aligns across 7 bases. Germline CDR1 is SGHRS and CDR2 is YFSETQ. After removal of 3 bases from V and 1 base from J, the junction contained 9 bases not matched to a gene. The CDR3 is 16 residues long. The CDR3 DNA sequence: TGCGCCAGCAGCTCCTCGAACAGGGGCCCGAACACTGAAGCTTTCTTT. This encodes CASSSSNRGPNTEAFF. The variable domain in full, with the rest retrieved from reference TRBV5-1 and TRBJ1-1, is KAGVTQTPRYLIKTRGQQVTLSCSPISGHRSVSWYQQTPGQGLQFLFEYFSETQRNKGNFPGRFSGRQFSNSRSEMNVSTLELGDSALYLCASSSSNRGPNTEAFFGQGTRLTVV.

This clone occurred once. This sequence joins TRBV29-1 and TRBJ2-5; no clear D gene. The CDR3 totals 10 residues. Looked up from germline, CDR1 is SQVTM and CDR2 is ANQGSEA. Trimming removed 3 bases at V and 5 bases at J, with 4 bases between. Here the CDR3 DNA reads TGCAGCGTTGAGACGGAGACCCAGTACTTC. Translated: CSVETETQYF.

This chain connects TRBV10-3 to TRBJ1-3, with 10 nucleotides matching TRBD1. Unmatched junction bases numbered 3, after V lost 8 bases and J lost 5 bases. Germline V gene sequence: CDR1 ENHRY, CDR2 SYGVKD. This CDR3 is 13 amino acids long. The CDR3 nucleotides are TGTGCCATCGGACAGGGGGAGCGAAACACCATATATTTT. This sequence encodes CAIGQGERNTIYF.

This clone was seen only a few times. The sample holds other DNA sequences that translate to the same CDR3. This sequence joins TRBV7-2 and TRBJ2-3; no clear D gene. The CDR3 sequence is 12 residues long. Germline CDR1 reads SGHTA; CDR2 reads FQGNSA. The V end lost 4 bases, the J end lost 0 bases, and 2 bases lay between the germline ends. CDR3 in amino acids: CASSSSTDTQYF. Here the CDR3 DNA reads TGTGCCAGCAGCTCTAGCACAGATACGCAGTATTTT.